Presented here are 28 T cell receptor beta chains from one specimen sequenced in a study of CD8+ T cells in alopecia areata (dated by TCRdb to the late 2010s). Libraries were built with the immunoSEQ multiplex PCR assay. RNA was extracted from all samples and reverse transcribed into cDNA, which served as template for TCR sequencing. TCRdb provides this immuneACCESS table in a form limited to in-frame rearrangements. Some clones are lacking; in checked studies, under half of them reflect an unresolved V gene, and why the rest are absent is not known. The sample includes about 120,000 clones, with roughly 58% observed a single time. The top ten clonotypes cover under 35% of the sample. The time point label, as the study defines it: about 4 weeks on oral tofacitinib. The treatment or condition label here, explained by the study, means: oral pan-JAK inhibitor, 5-10 mg twice daily. The specimen comprised CD8+ T cells sorted from blood, sampled at week 4, from a patient treated with tofacitinib. These receptors all stem from a human donor with alopecia areata.

This clone showed up just a few times. The rearrangement uses TRBV5-6 and TRBJ2-7; D gene unclear. Germline V gives CDR1 SGHDT, CDR2 YYEEEE. CDR3 length: 13 amino acids. With 1 base removed from V and 0 bases from J, the gap between germline ends came to 5 bases. This CDR3 is CASSLSSSYEQYF. CDR3 in DNA: TGTGCCAGCAGCTTGTCGTCCTCCTACGAGCAGTACTTC.

The chain couples TRBV2 to TRBJ2-5; 9 bases agree with TRBD2. Germline V lookup: CDR1 SNHLY, CDR2 FYNNEI. Trimming removed 6 bases from V and 5 bases from J; junction bases left unmatched: 13. There are 16 residues in the CDR3. CDR3 sequence: CASSGSIGLARETQYF. The CDR3 coding sequence is TGTGCCAGCAGCGGCAGTATCGGACTAGCGCGGGAGACCCAGTACTTC.

This sequence joins TRBV28 and TRBJ2-1; 8 bases fit TRBD2. CDR1 and CDR2 from the germline V gene are MDHEN and SYDVKM. The J segment lost 5 bases and the V segment lost 7 bases, leaving 7 bases of the junction unmatched. CDR3 length: 14 amino acids. CDR3 in amino acids: CASTPSGGDNEQFF. The CDR3 DNA follows: TGTGCCAGCACCCCGAGCGGGGGAGACAATGAGCAGTTCTTC.

Only a few counts were recorded for this clone. The identical CDR3 is also encoded by other nucleotide sequences in the sample. The genes are TRBV30 and TRBJ2-7, with TRBD2 matching 8 bases. The CDR3 is made up of 13 amino acids. Trimming took 3 bases from V and 5 from J; bases not matched to a gene: 6. The germline V gene encodes CDR1 GTSNPN and CDR2 SVGIG (reference sequence). The chain's CDR3 is CAWSVGGGNEQYF. The CDR3, as DNA: TGTGCCTGGAGCGTCGGGGGGGGCAACGAGCAGTACTTC. The whole variable domain, filled in from reference TRBV30 and TRBJ2-7, reads SQTIHQWPATLVQPVGSPLSLECTVEGTSNPNLYWYRQAAGRGLQLLFYSVGIGQISSEVPQNLSASRPQDRQFILSSKKLLLSDSGFYLCAWSVGGGNEQYFGPGTRLTVT.

The chain uses TRBV5-1 and TRBJ2-3, with TRBD1 matching 9 bases. CDR1 and CDR2 (germline): SGHRS, YFSETQ. V lost 3 bases and J lost 2; bases outside the gene matches: 4. CDR3 length: 15 residues. CDR3 coding DNA: TGCGCCAGCAGCTCGGGACAGGGACACACAGATACGCAGTATTTT. This sequence encodes CASSSGQGHTDTQYF.

The rearrangement links TRBV29-1 to TRBJ2-7; possible D gene TRBD2, 5 bases. V lost 5 bases to trimming and J lost 6 bases, with 17 bases between them. CDR3 length equals 13 residues. Germline values: CDR1 SQVTM, CDR2 ANQGSEA. CDR3 sequence: CSVSGSQGVEQYF. The CDR3 coding sequence is TGCAGCGTTTCTGGGAGCCAAGGAGTCGAGCAGTACTTC.

This rearrangement joins TRBV27 to TRBJ2-3; D is uncertain. The germline V gene has CDR1 MNHEY and CDR2 SMNVEV (reference sequence). The CDR3 runs to 12 residues. Trimming left V 5 bases short and J 4 bases short, with 7 bases between. The CDR3 sequence is CASSLHSDTQYF. Written as DNA, the CDR3 is TGTGCCAGCAGTCTCCACTCAGATACGCAGTATTTT.

A remark on this clone: This sample includes further DNA sequences coding for the same CDR3. J is TRBJ2-1 and V is TRBV27; no definite D call. CDR1 is MNHEY, CDR2 SMNVEV, per germline (reference sequence). The CDR3 contains 13 residues. V lost 2 bases to trimming and J lost 0 bases, with 2 bases between them. In DNA form, the CDR3 reads TGTGCCAGCAGTTTAAGCTCCTACAATGAGCAGTTCTTC. Protein product: CASSLSSYNEQFF.

Remarks on this clone: At the DNA level, this CDR3 is encoded by other sequences in the same sample as well. The chain joins TRBV30 to TRBJ2-3; TRBD2 aligns across 10 bases. V lost 0 bases to trimming and J lost 5 bases; unmatched junction nucleotides: 5. CDR3 length equals 15 residues. Germline V lookup: CDR1 GTSNPN, CDR2 SVGIG (reference sequence). CDR3 in amino acids: CAWSVTSGAGDTQYF. In DNA, the CDR3 is TGTGCCTGGAGTGTAACTAGCGGGGCTGGAGATACGCAGTATTTT.

This clone was recorded once. The chain recombines TRBV5-6 with TRBJ1-1; tentatively, D is TRBD1 (6 bases). CDR1 and CDR2 from the germline V gene are SGHDT and YYEEEE. V was trimmed by 4 bases and J by 4 bases, leaving 11 bases between them. The CDR3 length is 13 residues. The CDR3 nucleotides are TGTGCCAGCAGCCCTACAGGGAGCACTGAAGCTTTCTTT. Protein sequence: CASSPTGSTEAFF.

This chain joins TRBV5-6 and TRBJ1-1; D possibly corresponds to TRBD1 (5 bases). Germline V gene data show CDR1 as SGHDT and CDR2 as YYEEEE. With 0 bases removed from V and 0 bases from J, the gap between germline ends came to 12 bases. This CDR3 has 16 amino acids. CDR3 bases: TGTGCCAGCAGCTTGGGCCAGGGTGGGGTGAACACTGAAGCTTTCTTT. This gives the protein CASSLGQGGVNTEAFF.

This chain joins TRBV29-1 and TRBJ1-4; 7 bases are shared with TRBD1. Germline CDR1 SQVTM, CDR2 ANQGSEA. V lost 4 bases to trimming and J lost 8 bases; unmatched junction nucleotides: 7. This CDR3 region has 13 residues. This chain's CDR3 is CSVGRDSGEKLFF. In nucleotides, the CDR3 is TGCAGCGTTGGGCGGGACAGTGGAGAAAAACTGTTTTTT.

The gene calls are TRBV30 and TRBJ1-3, with D possibly matching TRBD1 (5 bases). V was trimmed by 4 bases and J by 3 bases, leaving 7 bases between them. The CDR3 runs 12 residues. CDR1 and CDR2 (germline): GTSNPN, SVGIG (reference sequence). The CDR3 DNA is TGTGCCTGGACAGGGAGTGGAAACACCATATATTTT. This gives the protein CAWTGSGNTIYF.

The chain is built from TRBV30 and TRBJ2-5; tentatively, D is TRBD1 or TRBD2 (5 bases each). Germline V gene lookup returns CDR1 GTSNPN and CDR2 SVGIG (reference sequence). The ends were cut back, 4 bases at V and 5 bases at J, with 20 bases in the middle. The CDR3 runs to 15 residues. The CDR3 sequence is CAWMTLGAAGETQYF. CDR3 nucleotide sequence: TGTGCCTGGATGACCCTCGGGGCCGCCGGGGAGACCCAGTACTTC.

The chain uses TRBV27 and TRBJ2-1; D perhaps matches TRBD1 (6 bases). The V gene's germline CDR1 is MNHEY and CDR2 SMNVEV (reference sequence). V lost 7 bases and J lost 4, with 11 bases in between. This CDR3 region has 13 residues. CDR3 bases: TGTGCCAGCACTTCGACAGGATACAATGAGCAGTTCTTC. It specifies CASTSTGYNEQFF.

The chain employs TRBV30 and TRBJ1-4; TRBD1 might be the D (6 bases). This CDR3 contains 12 residues. Germline V gene data show CDR1 as GTSNPN and CDR2 as SVGIG (reference sequence). V was trimmed by 4 bases and J by 8 bases, leaving 11 bases between them. The CDR3 region is CAWKGVREKLFF. CDR3 bases: TGTGCCTGGAAGGGGGTTCGGGAAAAACTGTTTTTT.

V gene TRBV23-1 combines with J gene TRBJ2-7; D gene ambiguous. TRBV23-1 is an open reading frame, and its role is uncertain. The CDR3 is made up of 12 amino acids. Trimming cost V 0 bases and J 5 bases, with 5 bases left between them. This CDR3 reads CASSQSGDEQYF. CDR3 nucleotides: TGCGCCAGCAGTCAATCGGGCGACGAGCAGTACTTC.

J is TRBJ1-6 and V is TRBV6-6, with D possibly matching TRBD1 (5 bases). The V end was cut by 0 bases, the J end by 10 bases, with 16 bases between. The CDR3 loop spans 16 amino acids. CDR1 and CDR2 from the germline V gene are MNHNY and SVGAGI (reference sequence). CDR3 coding DNA: TGTGCCAGCAGTTACTCCAAAGACAGTCCTTACTCACCCCTCCACTTT. It translates to CASSYSKDSPYSPLHF.

The J gene is TRBJ2-3, the V gene TRBV7-9; perhaps D is TRBD1 or TRBD2 (5 bases each). CDR1 and CDR2 from the germline V gene are SEHNR and FQNEAQ (reference sequence). The CDR3 has 16 residues. V lost 2 bases to trimming and J lost 0 bases, with 12 bases between them. This chain's CDR3 is CASSLLRGDSTDTQYF. CDR3 nucleotides: TGTGCCAGCAGCTTATTGCGAGGGGACAGCACAGATACGCAGTATTTT.

The chain couples TRBV6-5 to TRBJ1-6; D call uncertain. The germline gives CDR1 MNHEY, CDR2 SVGAGI. Trimming cost V 2 bases and J 13 bases, with 6 bases left between them. The CDR3 has 11 residues. The CDR3 bases are TGTGCCAGCAGTTACGGAGGGCCCCTCCACTTT. Protein sequence: CASSYGGPLHF.

The gene calls are TRBV18 and TRBJ1-5; D is unclear. Trimming left V 6 bases short and J 6 bases short, with 12 bases between. This CDR3 has 13 amino acids. Germline loops: CDR1 KGHSH, CDR2 LQKENI. CDR3 in DNA: TGTGCCAGCTCCCTTTCAGGTTCTCAGCCCCAGCATTTT. This translates into CASSLSGSQPQHF.

This chain uses TRBV27 with TRBJ2-5, with D hard to call. The CDR3 has 18 amino acids. Trimming stripped 0 bases from V and 4 bases from J, with 21 bases between. Germline CDR1 is MNHEY and CDR2 is SMNVEV (reference sequence). The CDR3 protein is CASSLSGVPAILTETQYF. In DNA form, the CDR3 reads TGTGCCAGCAGTTTATCCGGCGTTCCAGCGATTCTGACAGAGACCCAGTACTTC.

The CDR3 bases are TGCAGTGCTAGAGAGAACTACGAGCAGTACTTC. Protein: CSARENYEQYF. The V call is TRBV20-1, the J call TRBJ2-7; D call uncertain. The germline gives CDR1 DFQATT, CDR2 SNEGSKA (reference sequence). This CDR3 has 11 residues. V shed 0 bases and J shed 3 bases, with 3 bases lying between them.

This clone was observed a handful of times. This chain joins TRBV30 and TRBJ2-7; possible D gene TRBD1, 5 bases. CDR1 and CDR2 from the germline V gene are GTSNPN and SVGIG (reference sequence). The CDR3 has 15 amino acids. With 0 bases removed from V and 3 bases from J, the gap between germline ends came to 15 bases. The CDR3 DNA follows: TGTGCCTGGAGTGTAGTCCTAGGCAGGGACTACGAGCAGTACTTC. Translated, it gives CAWSVVLGRDYEQYF.

This rearrangement joins TRBV7-9 to TRBJ1-2; 8 bases align to TRBD1. The germline V gene encodes CDR1 SEHNR and CDR2 FQNEAQ (reference sequence). V lost 5 bases to trimming and J lost 3 bases; unmatched junction nucleotides: 8. CDR3 length: 15 residues. The CDR3 nucleotides are TGTGCCAGCAGCGACTCCGGACAGGGCTACTATGGCTACACCTTC. Protein: CASSDSGQGYYGYTF.

The V and J genes are TRBV4-1 and TRBJ2-5; D uncertain. The CDR3 consists of 15 residues. Germline V lookup: CDR1 MGHRA, CDR2 YSYEKL. Trimming removed 1 base from V and 2 bases from J, with 11 bases in between. CDR3 region: CASSQGPAAQETQYF. CDR3 bases: TGCGCCAGCAGCCAAGGCCCGGCCGCGCAAGAGACCCAGTACTTC.

The V gene is TRBV10-3, the J gene TRBJ1-1; maybe TRBD1 (6 bases). The V gene lost 9 bases and the J gene lost 5 bases, with 16 bases spanning the gap. Looked up from germline, CDR1 is ENHRY and CDR2 is SYGVKD. The CDR3 is 13 residues long. This chain's CDR3 is CAISQGTSTEAFF. The CDR3 coding sequence is TGTGCCATTTCCCAGGGGACGAGTACTGAAGCTTTCTTT.

J is TRBJ2-7 and V is TRBV29-1; no definite D call. This CDR3 spans 12 amino acids. Trimming pared 7 bases from V and 3 bases from J, leaving 13 bases between. In germline, CDR1 is SQVTM, CDR2 ANQGSEA. DNA for the CDR3: TGCAGCGCCGTCGACAACAGCTACGAGCAGTACTTC. The encoded protein is CSAVDNSYEQYF.